This TCR beta chain was profiled in a study of blood T cell repertoires in COVID-19. This clone was recorded only once. TCRdb's copy holds only in-frame clones and misses some; the assay was immunoSEQ multiplex PCR. The table shows approximately 200,000 clones, with more than 80% occurring only once. The V and J ends lost 4 bases and 4 bases, in that order; junction bases with no gene match: 9. The CDR3 covers 15 residues. CDR1 is LGHDT, CDR2 YNNKEL, per germline (reference sequence). The V call is TRBV3-1 (or the pseudogene TRBV3-2), the J call TRBJ1-2; 7 positions match TRBD1. Sequencing input: PBMCs or T cells enriched from blood (not recorded which). The clonotype was recovered from a woman aged 18-29 years in a cohort exposed to, infected with or recovered from COVID-19 (not recorded which). DNA of the CDR3: TGTGCCAGCAGCCCCCCCGGACAGGCTGGCTATGGCTACACCTTC. The encoded protein is CASSPPGQAGYGYTF.